This T cell receptor beta chain was found in a study of shared clonotypes between healthy human individuals. Note on this clone: The same CDR3 is also encoded by other DNA sequences in this sample.

CDR3 length equals 13 residues. CDR1 and CDR2 (germline): LNHDA, SQIVND (reference sequence). The V gene lost 0 bases and the J gene lost 2 bases, with 5 bases spanning the gap. Using immunoSEQ multiplex PCR, the repertoire was profiled, and TCRdb retains in-frame clones only, with some absent. There are a few million clones in the sample; more than 90% occur only once, and around 0.14% lies in the top ten. The genes are TRBV19 and TRBJ2-7; no clear D. The sequence was collected from a man between 18 and 35 years old in good health. Sequencing was carried out using naive CD4+ T cells sorted from blood. Subset meaning: CD45RA+ positively selected. CDR3 sequence (DNA): TGTGCCAGTAGTATAGACCGAACCTACGAGCAGTACTTC. The encoded protein is CASSIDRTYEQYF.